These 2 T cell receptor beta chains were all obtained from the same sample, sequenced in a study of T cells after yellow fever vaccination. TCRdb reprocessed the 5' RACE reads via MiXCR and lists one record per CDR3 protein. Found here are some 250,000 distinct CDR3 sequences, around 7% of them singletons; the top ten hold about 0.85%. This sample comprised CD4+ T cells sorted from PBMCs, obtained 15 days after the yellow fever booster vaccination. These receptors were taken from a man younger than 45 who received the YFV17D yellow fever vaccine.

V usage is TRBV19 and J usage is TRBJ2-1, with 13 bases identical to TRBD2. This CDR3 is 17 amino acids long. Germline CDR1 reads LNHDA; CDR2 reads SQIVND (reference sequence). The CDR3 region is CATHGLGLAGVGDEQFF. The CDR3 nucleotides are TGTGCTACCCACGGCCTCGGACTAGCGGGAGTCGGGGATGAGCAGTTCTTC.

The chain has TRBV7-2 and TRBJ2-1; D may be TRBD2 (6 bases). Trimming removed 1 base from V and 9 bases from J, with 13 bases in between. Germline V CDR1 and CDR2: SGHTA, FQGNSA. This CDR3 region has 14 residues. CDR3 loop: CASSLGRRGTEQFF. The DNA for the CDR3 is TGTGCCAGCAGCTTAGGTAGGCGGGGAACTGAGCAGTTCTTC.